These T cell receptor beta chains were read from a single sample in a study of blood T cell repertoires in COVID-19. Produced via immunoSEQ multiplex PCR; TCRdb's table is partial and in-frame only. The sample carries around 250,000 clones, roughly nine tenths recorded once. The sequencing sample was made of peripheral blood. These receptors all stem from a man aged 55 to 70 with acute or convalescent COVID-19. CDR3s include the opening cysteine and the closing phenylalanine or tryptophan. Fields, in order: V gene, J gene, CDR3 protein.

>TRBV6-5|TRBJ1-4
CASDFRGEKLFF
>TRBV5-6|TRBJ2-7
CASSPSVSYEQYF
>TRBV30|TRBJ2-2
CASGQGNTGELFF
>TRBV28|TRBJ2-3
CASTPGGAGTDTQYF
>TRBV2|TRBJ2-7
CASSGDPGLVSHEQYF
>TRBV24-1|TRBJ2-2
CATSPGDGTGELFF
>TRBV7-4|TRBJ2-3
CASSLGDYADTQYF
>TRBV2|TRBJ1-6
CASSPRTESNSPLHF
>TRBV27|TRBJ2-5
CASRPLGAGSGETQYF
>TRBV12-5|TRBJ1-1
CASGLVRGAGNTEAFF
>TRBV7-3|TRBJ2-4
CASSLDGREGWDIQYF
>TRBV21-1|TRBJ1-5
CASRQPYSNQPQHF
>TRBV11-1|TRBJ1-6
CASSLKTANNSPLHF
>TRBV5-4|TRBJ2-7
CASSLGLAVSYEQYF
>TRBV5-6|TRBJ2-1
CASSLRGTNYNEQFF
>TRBV7-2|TRBJ2-3
CASSLVVQRSTDTQYF
>TRBV19|TRBJ1-4
CASTHYLGQGATNEKLFF
>TRBV7-9|TRBJ1-2
CASSLIGQGYGYTF
>TRBV5-1|TRBJ1-1
CASRMTGGETEAFF
>TRBV2|TRBJ1-2
CASTGDLYGYTF
>TRBV6-6|TRBJ1-5
CASSYSDRRPPQHF
>TRBV24-1|TRBJ2-3
CATSGGTGGADTQYF
>TRBV3-1/TRBV3-2|TRBJ2-7
CASSLSEGGYEQYF
>TRBV4-1|TRBJ2-1
CASSQLFSGRPYNEQFF
>TRBV10-3|TRBJ1-1
CAIRRENTEAFF
>TRBV11-3|TRBJ1-3
CASSFGGSRSGNTIYF
>TRBV27|TRBJ1-6
CASSFFPPEITLHF